One TCR beta chain is described in this entry. Its matching antigen is unknown. The germline gene is not matched at one end of the junction; a read error may be the cause. The TCR beta profiling, which covered VDJ combination and CDR3 sequence, was carried out using genomic DNA as the template. One entry per CDR3 protein results from TCRdb running MiXCR on the reads. The repertoire includes some 410,000 distinct CDR3 sequences, about two thirds of them detected once, and under 5% sits in the top ten. The CDR3 sequence is 15 residues long. Germline-derived CDR1 and CDR2 are WNHNN and SYGVQD (reference sequence). This entry comes from a study of CD8+CD57+ T cells in acquired aplastic anemia. Study as a whole: Average DNA yield from sorted CD4+ and CD8+ cells was about 2.9 ug. Roughly 10.8 million reads were obtained on average for healthy donor CD4+ cells.

Study-wide results and caveats: Patients and controls shared twenty-nine CD8+ CDR3 sequences.

The source of this sequence is a human donor in good health, serving as a control. The rearrangement links TRBV10-1 to TRBJ2-3; TRBD1 agrees at 9 bases. Input material: sorted CD4+, CD8+, or CD8+CD57+ T cells (not recorded which) from PBMCs. The CDR3 DNA is TGTGCCATCACTTCCCCGGGACAGGGAAGCAATACGCAGTATTTT. It encodes CAITSPGQGSNTQYF.